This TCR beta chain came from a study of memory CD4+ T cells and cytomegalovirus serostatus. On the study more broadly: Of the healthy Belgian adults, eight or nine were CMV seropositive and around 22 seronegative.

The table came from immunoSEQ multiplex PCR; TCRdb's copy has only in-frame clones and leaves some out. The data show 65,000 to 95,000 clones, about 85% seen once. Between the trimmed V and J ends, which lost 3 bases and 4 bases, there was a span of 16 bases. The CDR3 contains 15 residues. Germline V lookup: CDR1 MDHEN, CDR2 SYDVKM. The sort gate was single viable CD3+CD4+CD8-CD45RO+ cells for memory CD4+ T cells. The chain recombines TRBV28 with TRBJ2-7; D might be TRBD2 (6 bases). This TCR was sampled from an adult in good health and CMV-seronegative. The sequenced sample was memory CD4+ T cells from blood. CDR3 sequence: CASSFPGDGGYEQYF. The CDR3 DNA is TGTGCCAGCAGTTTTCCGGGGGATGGGGGTTACGAGCAGTACTTC.